This T cell receptor beta chain was observed in a study of Ad26.COV2.S vaccination and SARS-CoV-2 variants. Specified treatment: some 20 received Ad26.COV2.S at low or high dose, single or two shots; roughly five received placebo; per-sample allocation not given. Material that was analyzed had been drawn on day 63 after the first vaccine or placebo injection. TCRdb's table, derived via immunoSEQ multiplex PCR, lists solely in-frame clones and lacks some. The sample includes hundreds of thousands of clones, 70% to 90% of them seen just once. This CDR3 is 15 amino acids long. Germline V gene lookup returns CDR1 SGHRS and CDR2 YFSETQ. V lost 0 bases and J lost 4, with 13 bases in between.

V usage is TRBV5-1 and J usage is TRBJ2-5; perhaps TRBD2 as D (7 bases). The clonotype comes from a person between 18 and 60 years old who received the Ad26.COV2.S COVID-19 vaccine or a placebo. The input for sequencing was peripheral blood, taken in a trial of Ad26.COV2.S vaccine versus placebo. CDR3 in DNA: TGCGCCAGCAGCTTGGAGGCGGGGGCCCCAGAGACCCAGTACTTC. The encoded protein is CASSLEAGAPETQYF.